This T cell receptor beta chain was identified during a study of human T cells and chemical hapten exposure. Study information: Patients were given diphenylcyclopropenone on the scalp weekly across the approximately 22-week study. Application of 0.01% DPC to the upper back was done by patch test, with a reading at 6 days. Overall study findings and caveats: TCRs exceeding a frequency of 1 in 1000 stayed unchanged under DPC sensitization. Significantly more large CDR3 similarity clusters were formed by expanded TCRs than by controls.

Each CDR3 protein gets one entry after TCRdb re-called the RACE reads with MiXCR. Of 95,000 to 150,000 distinct CDR3 sequences detected, roughly 13% appear once; the ten largest clones hold roughly 0.92%. Germline V CDR1 and CDR2: SGHAT, FQNNGV. V lost 1 base, J lost 7 bases, and 10 bases lay in between. This CDR3 is 13 amino acids long. The time point is: patch test 1, 2 weeks after DPC sensitization. Treatment: therapeutic diphenylcyclopropenone sensitization with weekly scalp DPC. As to this clonotype: Antigen unknown.

The rearrangement links TRBV11-2 to TRBJ1-1; the D gene is possibly TRBD1 (6 bases). The sequence was collected from a man younger than 30 with alopecia areata. Some clones in this sample may be carry-over from other donors' samples. The sequenced sample was whole blood, obtained in connection with sensitization to the hapten diphenylcyclopropenone (DPC). CDR3 DNA sequence: TGTGCCAGCAGCTTAGTCCGGGACAATGAAGCTTTCTTT. Translating it yields CASSLVRDNEAFF. Combining the CDR3 with reference TRBV11-2 and TRBJ1-1 gives the whole variable domain EAGVAQSPRYKIIEKRQSVAFWCNPISGHATLYWYQQILGQGPKLLIQFQNNGVVDDSQLPKDRFSAERLKGVDSTLKIQPAKLEDSAVYLCASSLVRDNEAFFGQGTRLTVV.